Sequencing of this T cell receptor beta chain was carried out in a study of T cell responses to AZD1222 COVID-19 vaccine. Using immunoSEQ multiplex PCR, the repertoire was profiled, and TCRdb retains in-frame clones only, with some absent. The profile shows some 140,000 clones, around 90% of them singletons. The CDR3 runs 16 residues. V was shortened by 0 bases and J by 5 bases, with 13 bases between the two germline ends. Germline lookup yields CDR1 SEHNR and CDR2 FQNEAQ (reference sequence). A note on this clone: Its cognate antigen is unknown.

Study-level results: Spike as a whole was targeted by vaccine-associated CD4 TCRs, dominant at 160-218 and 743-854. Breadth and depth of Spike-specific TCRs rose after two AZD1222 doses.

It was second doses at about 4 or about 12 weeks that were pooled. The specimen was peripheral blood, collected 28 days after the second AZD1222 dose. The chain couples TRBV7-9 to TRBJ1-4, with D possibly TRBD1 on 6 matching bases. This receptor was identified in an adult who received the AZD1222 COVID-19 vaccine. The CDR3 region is CASSLARQGRNEKLFF. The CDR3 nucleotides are TGTGCCAGCAGCTTAGCGAGGCAGGGGAGGAATGAAAAACTGTTTTTT.